This note documents a single T cell receptor (beta chain) sequence. What it binds is not known. The ends lost 5 bases at V and 3 bases at J; junction bases unmatched: 5. Germline V gene data show CDR1 as MNHEY and CDR2 as SVGAGI. The CDR3 length is 15 residues. This specimen comes from a study of cytomegalovirus exposure and HLA in healthy donors. Study-level findings and limits: The investigators catalogued 150 to 200 TCR beta chains as cytomegalovirus-associated. Links to common viral pathogens appeared, in a later analysis, for several of the most significant clusters. TCR beta chain V- and J-gene trimming was linked, in a later analysis, to a missense variant in DCLRE1C.

A multiplex PCR was run with 60 Vbeta primers and 13 Jbeta primers. Data came from immunoSEQ multiplex PCR; TCRdb stores just in-frame clones and leaves some out. Of about 92,000 clones listed, over 75% are singletons. This chain links TRBV6-5 with TRBJ2-1, with 9 bases matching TRBD1. Sequencing used PBMCs. This TCR came from a man aged 45-60 years in good health and CMV-seropositive. CDR3 nucleotide sequence: TGTGCCAGCAGTAAGACAGGGGGAGACTACAATGAGCAGTTCTTC. This sequence encodes CASSKTGGDYNEQFF.